This entry lists 9 T cell receptor beta chains sequenced from one sample in a study of shared clonotypes between healthy human individuals. The table came from immunoSEQ multiplex PCR; TCRdb's copy has only in-frame clones and leaves some out. The sample has approximately 2.5 million clones, 93% seen once. The sequencing sample was made of naive CD4+ T cells from PBMCs. The subset is: CD45RA+ positively selected. The receptors originated from a man aged 18 to 29 in good health. Some clones in this sample may be carry-over from other donors' samples.

The CDR3 bases are TGTGCCAGCAGTTTACCAACCGGGGAGCAGTACTTC. Amino acid sequence: CASSLPTGEQYF. The chain carries TRBV28 and TRBJ2-7; D is undetermined. CDR3 length: 12 residues. Trimming left V 2 bases short and J 7 bases short, with 9 bases between. The germline gives CDR1 MDHEN, CDR2 SYDVKM.

The chain joins TRBV2 to TRBJ1-4; D is undetermined. V lost 3 bases and J lost 3, with 8 bases in between. Per germline, CDR1 SNHLY and CDR2 FYNNEI. The CDR3 runs to 14 residues. The CDR3 region is CASSDGGANEKLFF. The DNA for the CDR3 is TGTGCCAGCAGTGACGGAGGCGCTAATGAAAAACTGTTTTTT.

This chain uses TRBV14 with TRBJ2-3; 13 nucleotides match TRBD2. This CDR3 region has 17 residues. The V gene's germline CDR1 is SGHDN and CDR2 FVKESK. V lost 3 bases, J lost 4 bases, and 7 bases stayed unmatched. CDR3 sequence: CASSQRLTSGGSDTQYF. The CDR3 DNA follows: TGTGCCAGCAGCCAGCGCTTGACTAGCGGGGGGTCAGATACGCAGTATTTT.

The J gene is TRBJ2-6, the V gene TRBV28; 9 bases line up with TRBD1. J lost 2 bases, V lost 6 bases, and 14 bases had no gene match. The CDR3 is made up of 19 amino acids. From germline, CDR1 is MDHEN and CDR2 SYDVKM. In DNA form, the CDR3 reads TGTGCCAGCAGCGAACCTACCGGGACAGGGTCCCCTGGGGCCAACGTCCTGACTTTC. This translates into CASSEPTGTGSPGANVLTF.

As to this clone: At one end the junction does not follow the germline gene, possibly because of a read error. The chain joins TRBV10-1 to TRBJ2-7; tentatively, D is TRBD2 (7 bases). The CDR3 spans 15 residues. Germline V gene data show CDR1 as WNHNN and CDR2 as SYGVQD (reference sequence). The CDR3 DNA reads as TGCGCCAGCAATGAGGGGGGGGCCGCTTCCTACGAGCAGTACTTC. Its translation is CASNEGGAASYEQYF.

The genes are TRBV9 and TRBJ2-5; D gene uncertain. Between the trimmed V and J ends, which lost 0 bases and 2 bases, there was a span of 11 bases. Germline V lookup: CDR1 SGDLS, CDR2 YYNGEE. The CDR3 runs to 15 residues. CDR3 in DNA: TGTGCCAGCAGCGTAGCCGGCAGACCTCAAGAGACCCAGTACTTC. Residues: CASSVAGRPQETQYF. Complete variable domain (other parts from reference TRBV9 and TRBJ2-5): DSGVTQTPKHLITATGQRVTLRCSPRSGDLSVYWYQQSLDQGLQFLIQYYNGEERAKGNILERFSAQQFPDLHSELNLSSLELGDSALYFCASSVAGRPQETQYFGPGTRLLVL.

The rearrangement uses TRBV5-4 and TRBJ2-7; maybe TRBD1 (6 bases). The CDR3 covers 14 residues. The germline gives CDR1 SGHNT, CDR2 YYREEE (reference sequence). The V end lost 3 bases, the J end lost 2 bases, and 12 bases lay between the germline ends. The CDR3 nucleotides are TGTGCCAGCAGCTCGGACAGTCGCGCCTACGAGCAGTACTTC. Translating it yields CASSSDSRAYEQYF.

The CDR3, as DNA: TGTGCCAGCAGCAAAAAGGAGGACTGGCAGGGGGTTGGCCCCCAGCATTTT. This encodes CASSKKEDWQGVGPQHF. This chain joins TRBV21-1 and TRBJ1-5; the table's D call TRBD1 went unverified against the DNA. TRBV21-1 is a recognized pseudogene. The CDR3 covers 17 residues.

This rearrangement joins TRBV7-3 to TRBJ2-5, with 9 bases aligning to TRBD2. The CDR3 totals 18 residues. Losses at the gene ends were 1 base for V and 1 base for J; bases not matched to a gene: 10. Germline CDR1 SGHTA, CDR2 FQGTGA. CDR3 in DNA: TGTGCCAGCAGCTTAAGCGGGCGGGCTAGCGGGACCCAAGAGACCCAGTACTTC. This gives the protein CASSLSGRASGTQETQYF.